The 15 T cell receptor beta chains below were found in one sample sequenced in a study of OX40 agonist ivuxolimab in advanced cancers. Libraries were made using the immunoSEQ multiplex PCR assay. TCRdb holds this immuneACCESS table with in-frame rearrangements only. Some clones are missing; in checked studies, unresolved V genes explain under half, and the rest has no known cause. Here the sample has about 24,000 clones; approximately 90% occur a single time. In total, the top ten clones hold about 47% of the sample. The specimen comprised CD4+ or CD8+ T cells sorted from blood, sampled in a trial of the OX40 agonist ivuxolimab. The receptors were sampled from an adult with an advanced solid tumor such as melanoma, head and neck, liver or kidney cancer.

In DNA, the CDR3 is TGCGCCAGCAGCTTGGGTTGGGATGAGCAGTTCTTC. It codes for CASSLGWDEQFF. The chain carries TRBV5-1 and TRBJ2-1; D unclear. The CDR3 runs 12 residues. Germline V CDR1 and CDR2: SGHRS, YFSETQ. V was shortened by 0 bases and J by 8 bases, with 6 bases between the two germline ends.

This clone occurred a few times. The V call is TRBV18, the J call TRBJ2-5; D not resolved. The CDR3 contains 13 residues. Germline values: CDR1 KGHSH, CDR2 LQKENI. Trimming took 6 bases from V and 2 from J, leaving 10 bases between them. The CDR3 DNA is TGTGCCAGCTCGCCCACCTTGCAAGAGACCCAGTACTTC. This translates into CASSPTLQETQYF.

V and J are TRBV5-1 and TRBJ2-2; 12 bases agree with TRBD2. CDR1 and CDR2 from the germline V gene are SGHRS and YFSETQ. This CDR3 comprises 15 residues. The V and J ends lost 4 bases and 6 bases, in that order; junction bases with no gene match: 4. CDR3 loop: CASSALAGGAGELFF. CDR3 nucleotides: TGCGCCAGCAGCGCCCTAGCGGGAGGGGCCGGGGAGCTGTTTTTT.

This chain uses TRBV7-2 with TRBJ2-1; a possible D gene is TRBD2 (7 bases). This CDR3 spans 15 amino acids. Germline V gene sequence: CDR1 SGHTA, CDR2 FQGNSA. V dropped 6 bases and J dropped 5 bases, with 17 bases sitting between them. The CDR3 here is CASRRGGQTNNEQFF. For the CDR3, the DNA is TGTGCCAGCAGGAGGGGGGGCCAAACAAACAATGAGCAGTTCTTC.

This clone was observed once. The chain uses TRBV14 and TRBJ2-1; TRBD2 matches at 9 bases. The germline V gene has CDR1 SGHDN and CDR2 FVKESK. The CDR3 covers 15 residues. The ends lost 0 bases at V and 10 bases at J; junction bases unmatched: 7. This CDR3 is CASSQDAGGLWEQFF. In nucleotides, the CDR3 is TGTGCCAGCAGCCAAGACGCGGGGGGGTTGTGGGAGCAGTTCTTC. Filled out from reference TRBV14 and TRBJ2-1, the complete variable domain reads EAGVTQFPSHSVIEKGQTVTLRCDPISGHDNLYWYRRVMGKEIKFLLHFVKESKQDESGMPNNRFLAERTGGTYSTLKVQPAELEDSGVYFCASSQDAGGLWEQFFGPGTRLTVL.

The chain's CDR3 is CASSRDRTYEQYF. CDR3 DNA sequence: TGTGCCAGTAGTAGGGACAGGACCTACGAGCAGTACTTC. The chain links TRBV19 to TRBJ2-7; TRBD1 agrees at 8 bases. CDR1 is LNHDA, CDR2 SQIVND, per germline (reference sequence). V gave up 4 bases and J gave up 2 bases; unmatched junction bases: 1. The CDR3 is 13 amino acids.

The chain carries TRBV9 and TRBJ2-7, with D perhaps TRBD2 (6 bases). V was cut by 0 bases and J by 5 bases, with 9 bases left in between. The CDR3 covers 13 residues. CDR1 and CDR2 from the germline V gene are SGDLS and YYNGEE. CDR3 coding DNA: TGTGCCAGCAGCGTAGGTAGCGGCCACGAGCAGTACTTC. This translates into CASSVGSGHEQYF.

The chain combines TRBV10-2 with TRBJ2-7; D ambiguous. The CDR3 contains 13 residues. V was trimmed by 7 bases and J by 5 bases, leaving 15 bases between them. Looked up from germline, CDR1 is WSHSY and CDR2 is SAAADI. In DNA, the CDR3 is TGCGCCAGCAACGGGTATACCAAGGACGAGCAGTACTTC. Residues: CASNGYTKDEQYF.

V gene TRBV13 combines with J gene TRBJ2-5; D call uncertain. The V end was cut by 0 bases, the J end by 4 bases, with 12 bases between. The germline V gene encodes CDR1 PRHDT and CDR2 FYEKMQ (reference sequence). The CDR3 is 15 amino acids. This CDR3 reads CASSLGLGLRETQYF. The CDR3 bases are TGTGCCAGCAGCTTAGGCCTAGGCTTGCGAGAGACCCAGTACTTC.

The chain carries TRBV10-2 and TRBJ2-7; 13 positions match TRBD2. CDR1 and CDR2 (germline): WSHSY, SAAADI. Trimming cost V 8 bases and J 0 bases; bases outside gene matches: 4. This CDR3 has 15 residues. In DNA form, the CDR3 reads TGCGCCAGCTTGGGACTAGCGGGGAGCTCCTACGAGCAGTACTTC. It yields the protein CASLGLAGSSYEQYF.

The chain joins TRBV5-4 to TRBJ2-7; 8 bases match TRBD1. Trimming at V came to 3 bases and at J to 2 bases, leaving 7 bases not matched to a gene. This CDR3 spans 15 amino acids. The germline CDR1 and CDR2 sequences are SGHNT and YYREEE (reference sequence). The CDR3: CASSWDPGQAYEQYF. The CDR3 DNA reads TGTGCCAGCAGCTGGGACCCGGGACAGGCCTACGAGCAGTACTTC.

The chain combines TRBV5-5 with TRBJ1-1; a possible D gene is TRBD1 (6 bases). Per the germline V gene, CDR1 is SGHKS and CDR2 is YYEKEE (reference sequence). The CDR3 length is 13 residues. The V end was cut by 0 bases, the J end by 11 bases, with 14 bases between. CDR3 region: CASSLAGARDAFF. Here the CDR3 DNA reads TGTGCCAGCAGCTTGGCAGGGGCGAGGGACGCTTTCTTT.

CDR3 bases: TGTGCCAGCAGCTTAGGACTCCCCGGGGTCAATGAGCAGTTCTTC. Amino acid sequence: CASSLGLPGVNEQFF. This rearrangement joins TRBV7-9 to TRBJ2-1, with D possibly being TRBD2 (5 bases). The CDR3 is 15 residues long. With 1 base removed from V and 6 bases from J, the gap between germline ends came to 13 bases. Germline V gene sequence: CDR1 SEHNR, CDR2 FQNEAQ (reference sequence).

This chain links TRBV4-1 with TRBJ2-7; possible D gene TRBD1, 6 bases. CDR1 and CDR2 (germline): MGHRA, YSYEKL. Trimming took off 3 bases at V and 4 bases at J, with 16 bases between the two ends. The CDR3 covers 15 residues. Written as DNA, the CDR3 is TGCGCCAGCAGCCATTCCCGGGACACCAGATACGAGCAGTACTTC. This translates into CASSHSRDTRYEQYF.

This chain connects TRBV4-3 to TRBJ2-7; maybe TRBD1 (6 bases). The ends were cut back, 1 base at V and 5 bases at J, with 18 bases in the middle. Germline V CDR1 and CDR2: LGHNA, YSLEER. The CDR3 sequence is 16 residues long. CDR3 residues: CASSQVRYRVGDEQYF. In nucleotides, the CDR3 is TGCGCCAGCAGCCAAGTTCGTTACAGGGTCGGCGACGAGCAGTACTTC.